Only a few counts were recorded for the clone carrying this T cell receptor beta chain. CDR1 MNHEY and CDR2 SVGAGI come from the germline V gene. V was pared by 4 bases and J by 1 base, with 10 bases between. The CDR3 sequence is 14 residues long. TCRdb recomputed calls from the 5' RACE reads with MiXCR, one row per CDR3 protein. The sample carries some 400,000 distinct CDR3 sequences, 18% recorded once. The sample belongs to a study of T cells after yellow fever vaccination. The J gene is TRBJ1-2, the V gene TRBV6-5, with D unresolved. Sequencing was performed on PBMCs, taken before the yellow fever booster vaccination. The sequence came from a man younger than 30 who received the YFV17D yellow fever vaccine. DNA for the CDR3: TGTGCCAGCAGTTCCCCCCGTGTTAACTATGGCTACACCTTC. Residues: CASSSPRVNYGYTF.